The clone carrying this TCR beta chain was recorded at least ten times. Antigen unknown. The data were obtained in a study of T cells in Graves' hyperthyroidism and ophthalmopathy. Study-level findings and limits: Within blood appeared most thyroid clonotypes that had expanded above 0.001. Ophthalmopathy prediction by the model preceded onset by a median about 6.5 months.

CDR3 length: 16 residues. Trimming stripped 0 bases from V and 4 bases from J, with 14 bases between. The germline gives CDR1 SGHRS, CDR2 YFSETQ. Template material for amplifying TCR beta CDR3 regions consisted of RNA transcripts. First-round RT-PCR targeting the TCR CDR3 was performed with the HTBI primer set. TCRdb processed the multiplex PCR reads anew with MiXCR; each CDR3 protein has one entry. The repertoire holds 300,000 to 450,000 distinct CDR3 sequences, with approximately 14% as singletons. The origin of this receptor is a woman aged 55-69 years with Graves' hyperthyroidism. The material sequenced was blood. This chain connects TRBV5-1 to TRBJ1-5; D unresolved. CDR3 sequence: CASSLDGAIWNQPQHF. CDR3 in DNA: TGCGCCAGCAGCTTGGACGGAGCAATATGGAATCAGCCCCAGCATTTT. The complete variable domain, with remaining parts taken from reference TRBV5-1 and TRBJ1-5, reads KAGVTQTPRYLIKTRGQQVTLSCSPISGHRSVSWYQQTPGQGLQFLFEYFSETQRNKGNFPGRFSGRQFSNSRSEMNVSTLELGDSALYLCASSLDGAIWNQPQHFGDGTRLSIL.